This T cell receptor (beta chain) was profiled in a study of PD-1 blockade in classical Hodgkin lymphoma. This CDR3 has 15 amino acids. J was trimmed by 8 bases and V by 0 bases; bases with no gene match: 9. CDR1 and CDR2 from the germline V gene are MNHNY and SVGAGI (reference sequence). In every patient, relapse followed autologous stem cell transplantation, while exposure to brentuximab vedotin differed. The best responses consisted of complete response, partial response or progressive disease. TCRdb keeps only in-frame clones here, not all; method: immunoSEQ multiplex PCR. The sample contains fewer than 75,000 clones, more than 75% of which appear only once.

The TCR sequence derives from a human donor with classical Hodgkin lymphoma. Specimen: peripheral blood mononuclear cells (PBMCs), collected before the second cycle of nivolumab. V usage is TRBV6-6 and J usage is TRBJ1-2; 7 bases align to TRBD1. In DNA form, the CDR3 reads TGTGCCAGCAGTTACTCGGGGGACAGCAGACGAGGCTACACCTTC. It encodes CASSYSGDSRRGYTF.